A selection of T cell receptor beta chains follows, all from one sample in a study of CXCR3-negative and CXCR3-positive naive CD8 T cells. With the 5' RACE reads reprocessed, TCRdb shows one record per CDR3 protein and no DNA. This listing includes some 150,000 distinct CDR3 sequences. Sequenced material: naive CXCR3+ CD8+ T cells from blood. Receptors originate from a human donor in good health. Some clones in this sample may be carry-over from other donors' samples. Both conserved end residues are part of each CDR3.

V: TRBV7-2
length: 19
J: TRBJ2-1
CDR3: CASSLIGLAGFSSYNEQFF

V: TRBV29-1
length: 13
J: TRBJ2-1
CDR3: CSVERRGGNEQFF

V: TRBV2
length: 16
J: TRBJ2-3
CDR3: CASSDPRGVSGDTQYF

V: TRBV7-7
length: 16
J: TRBJ2-5
CDR3: CASSLNRPDGQEIQYF

V: TRBV21-1
length: 16
J: TRBJ2-4
CDR3: CASSKVWGVSKNIQYF

V: TRBV11-2
length: 18
J: TRBJ2-2
CDR3: CASSPIIDRLLNTGELFF

V: TRBV11-1
length: 16
J: TRBJ2-7
CDR3: CASSFRAGINSYEQYF

V: TRBV6-4
length: 15
J: TRBJ1-2
CDR3: CASSVDIGANYGYTF

V: TRBV12-3/TRBV12-4
length: 16
J: TRBJ1-4
CDR3: CASSPGQAATNEKLFF

V: TRBV7-9
length: 15
J: TRBJ2-5
CDR3: CASSLRPGFGETQYF

V: TRBV7-2
length: 15
J: TRBJ2-1
CDR3: CASSLVASSYNEQFF

V: TRBV7-9
length: 13
J: TRBJ2-7
CDR3: CASSLATSYEQYF

V: TRBV23-1
length: 16
J: TRBJ1-5
CDR3: CASSQPFIGDNQPQHF

V: TRBV4-3
length: 16
J: TRBJ1-1
CDR3: CASSQGIGRLVTEAFF

V: TRBV7-9
length: 13
J: TRBJ1-5
CDR3: CAKVQGAGQPQHF

V: TRBV4-2
length: 17
J: TRBJ2-5
CDR3: CASNPGLAGPLGETQYF

V: TRBV28
length: 11
J: TRBJ1-5
CDR3: CASSYGEPQHF

V: TRBV6-5
length: 20
J: TRBJ2-2
CDR3: CASSRGGPKRQGKNTGELFF

V: TRBV7-3
length: 15
J: TRBJ2-5
CDR3: CASSLTGAWGETQYF

V: TRBV19
length: 16
J: TRBJ1-2
CDR3: CASSIDGKGRADGYTF

V: TRBV15
length: 13
J: TRBJ1-1
CDR3: CATSSGDDTEAFF

V: TRBV6-2/TRBV6-3
length: 15
J: TRBJ2-1
CDR3: CASRLLGTSFHEQFF

V: TRBV19
length: 15
J: TRBJ2-1
CDR3: CASSIEARTYNEQFF

V: TRBV20-1
length: 12
J: TRBJ1-1
CDR3: CSANRTDSEAFF

V: TRBV9
length: 12
J: TRBJ2-1
CDR3: CASSQLANEQFF

V: TRBV27
length: 16
J: TRBJ1-5
CDR3: CASSLRAGLSNQPQHF